The 6 T cell receptor beta chains listed next were all sequenced from one sample in a study of identifying expanded T cells in peripheral blood. Produced via immunoSEQ multiplex PCR; TCRdb's table is partial and in-frame only. The data show 85,000 to 100,000 clones, approximately 90% seen once. Specimen: blood. All receptors derive from a person between 18 and 70 years old in good health.

This clone appeared a few times. This chain joins TRBV27 and TRBJ2-1; D perhaps matches TRBD2 (6 bases). Deletions cut 0 bases from V and 12 bases from J, with 9 bases between. Germline V gene sequence: CDR1 MNHEY, CDR2 SMNVEV (reference sequence). CDR3 length: 12 amino acids. The DNA for the CDR3 is TGTGCCAGCAGTTTATCTGGGGGAGGGCAGTTCTTC. Translated, it gives CASSLSGGGQFF.

A few counts support this clone. The V call is TRBV30, the J call TRBJ1-5; D not certain. V was pared by 2 bases and J by 5 bases, with 10 bases between. In germline, CDR1 is GTSNPN, CDR2 SVGIG (reference sequence). This CDR3 has 13 amino acids. CDR3 DNA: TGTGCCTGGAGTCAGAGGGTAGATCAGCCCCAGCATTTT. As protein: CAWSQRVDQPQHF.

The genes are TRBV7-2 and TRBJ1-4, with D perhaps matching TRBD1 (5 bases). V lost 5 bases, J lost 3 bases, and 13 bases lay in between. This CDR3 contains 15 residues. The V gene's germline CDR1 is SGHTA and CDR2 FQGNSA. Here the CDR3 DNA reads TGTGCCAGCAGCCCCTCAGGGTGGGCTAATGAAAAACTGTTTTTT. Encoded protein: CASSPSGWANEKLFF.

The CDR3 here is CAWSVFVLAGGESSYNEQFF. The CDR3 DNA reads as TGTGCCTGGAGTGTCTTTGTTCTAGCGGGGGGGGAAAGCTCCTACAATGAGCAGTTCTTC. The chain couples TRBV30 to TRBJ2-1, with 12 bases matching TRBD2. Germline trimming cut 0 bases from V and 0 bases from J; bases unmatched to any gene: 12. The CDR3 spans 20 residues. Germline values: CDR1 GTSNPN, CDR2 SVGIG (reference sequence).

This clone was detected once. V usage is TRBV6-4 and J usage is TRBJ2-3, with 11 positions matching TRBD2. Unmatched junction bases numbered 6, after V lost 4 bases and J lost 6 bases. This CDR3 contains 15 residues. Per germline, CDR1 MRHNA and CDR2 SNTAGT. CDR3 protein: CASSGLAGGLDTQYF. The CDR3 DNA follows: TGTGCCAGCAGTGGGCTAGCGGGAGGTTTGGATACGCAGTATTTT.

This chain joins TRBV19 and TRBJ2-3; D is perhaps TRBD1 (6 bases). The germline gives CDR1 LNHDA, CDR2 SQIVND (reference sequence). The CDR3 loop spans 15 amino acids. V lost 2 bases and J lost 2, with 11 bases in between. CDR3 sequence reads: CASSIRAGATDTQYF. CDR3 nucleotides: TGTGCCAGTAGTATACGGGCAGGGGCCACAGATACGCAGTATTTT. Filled out from reference TRBV19 and TRBJ2-3, the complete variable domain reads DGGITQSPKYLFRKEGQNVTLSCEQNLNHDAMYWYRQDPGQGLRLIYYSQIVNDFQKGDIAEGYSVSREKKESFPLTVTSAQKNPTAFYLCASSIRAGATDTQYFGPGTRLTVL.